The 22 T cell receptor beta chains below were found in one sample sequenced in a study of shared clonotypes between healthy human individuals. Sequencing was performed with immunoSEQ multiplex PCR; in TCRdb, only in-frame clones are kept and a portion is missing. The sample consists of roughly 500,000 clones, around 95% of them appearing once. The sample consisted of naive CD4+ T cells sorted from blood. Subset defined: CD45RA+ positively selected. All receptors come from a woman in her twenties or thirties in good health.

CDR3 in amino acids: CASTRLVSYNEQFF. DNA for the CDR3: TGTGCCAGCACCAGGCTAGTCTCCTACAATGAGCAGTTCTTC. The chain employs TRBV5-8 and TRBJ2-1, with D unresolved. V was trimmed by 6 bases and J by 0 bases, leaving 10 bases between them. Germline CDR1 reads SGHTS; CDR2 reads YDEGEE. The CDR3 totals 14 residues.

This clone showed up just a few times. The chain couples TRBV25-1 to TRBJ2-2, with 14 bases lining up with TRBD2. Looked up from germline, CDR1 is MGHDK and CDR2 is SYGVNS. Trimming cost V 2 bases and J 3 bases; bases outside gene matches: 2. This CDR3 has 17 amino acids. The CDR3 loop is CASSERLAGGYTGELFF. In DNA, the CDR3 is TGTGCCAGCAGTGAACGACTAGCGGGAGGGTACACCGGGGAGCTGTTTTTT.

This sequence joins TRBV7-9 and TRBJ2-2; possible D gene TRBD2, 5 bases. Germline V gene sequence: CDR1 SEHNR, CDR2 FQNEAQ (reference sequence). CDR3 length: 14 residues. Trimming stripped 0 bases from V and 7 bases from J, with 9 bases between. The CDR3 loop is CASSLAGEVGELFF. CDR3 DNA sequence: TGTGCCAGCAGCTTAGCGGGAGAGGTCGGGGAGCTGTTTTTT.

The J gene is TRBJ2-5, the V gene TRBV5-1; D perhaps matches TRBD1 (6 bases). This CDR3 is 15 amino acids long. Germline CDR1 is SGHRS and CDR2 is YFSETQ. Trimming stripped 6 bases from V and 2 bases from J, with 17 bases between. The DNA of the CDR3 is TGCGCCAGCACCCAAGGGGGAGCAAGTCAAGAGACCCAGTACTTC. Translating gives CASTQGGASQETQYF.

In this sample, this clone turned up a few times. V is TRBV7-9 and J is TRBJ2-2; D call uncertain. Germline CDR1 SEHNR, CDR2 FQNEAQ (reference sequence). Trimming removed 4 bases from V and 1 base from J, with 10 bases in between. The CDR3 totals 15 residues. The CDR3 sequence: CASSSPYMNTGELFF. DNA of the CDR3: TGTGCCAGCAGCTCGCCCTACATGAACACCGGGGAGCTGTTTTTT.

Points on this clone: The identical CDR3 is also encoded by other nucleotide sequences in the sample. J is TRBJ2-7 and V is TRBV28; 8 bases match TRBD2. The trim removed 5 bases at V and 2 bases at J, leaving 8 bases unmatched. The CDR3 sequence is 15 residues long. The germline CDR1 and CDR2 sequences are MDHEN and SYDVKM. The CDR3 bases are TGTGCCAGCAGTAGTAGCGGGACCGGTACCTACGAGCAGTACTTC. Translated, it gives CASSSSGTGTYEQYF.

This clone appeared a single time. The chain joins TRBV7-9 to TRBJ2-1; 7 bases map to TRBD1. Germline-derived CDR1 and CDR2 are SEHNR and FQNEAQ (reference sequence). The CDR3 has 16 residues. Unmatched junction bases numbered 13, after V lost 5 bases and J lost 6 bases. In DNA, the CDR3 is TGTGCCAGCAGCACACGCCGGGACAGAGCCATCAATGAGCAGTTCTTC. Amino acid sequence: CASSTRRDRAINEQFF.

The rearrangement joins TRBV10-1 to TRBJ2-3; 8 bases line up with TRBD2. Germline CDR1 and CDR2: WNHNN and SYGVQD (reference sequence). The CDR3 is 17 residues long. Trimming cost V 3 bases and J 3 bases; bases outside gene matches: 11. In DNA form, the CDR3 reads TGCGCCAGCAGTGACGGAGGTAGCGGGATTAGTACAGATACGCAGTATTTT. Protein: CASSDGGSGISTDTQYF.

The rearrangement uses TRBV2 and TRBJ2-2; tentatively, D is TRBD2 (5 bases). Germline-derived CDR1 and CDR2 are SNHLY and FYNNEI. Deletions cut 3 bases from V and 7 bases from J, with 9 bases between. The CDR3 length is 13 residues. CDR3 region: CASSEDLVGELFF. The CDR3 coding sequence is TGTGCCAGCAGTGAGGACTTGGTCGGGGAGCTGTTTTTT.

The V and J genes are TRBV5-6 and TRBJ1-2, with 7 bases fitting TRBD1. V lost 4 bases and J lost 5; bases outside the gene matches: 11. Germline values: CDR1 SGHDT, CDR2 YYEEEE. This CDR3 is 15 amino acids long. The CDR3 spells CASSLTGISWYGYTF. For the CDR3, the DNA is TGTGCCAGCAGCCTGACAGGGATCTCGTGGTATGGCTACACCTTC.

The rearrangement joins TRBV7-3 to TRBJ2-7; 10 bases match TRBD1. The CDR3 runs 14 residues. Germline V gene lookup returns CDR1 SGHTA and CDR2 FQGTGA. Trimming removed 4 bases from V and 5 bases from J; junction bases left unmatched: 5. In DNA form, the CDR3 reads TGTGCCAGCAGCTCGACCGGGACAGGGGACGAGCAGTACTTC. Residues: CASSSTGTGDEQYF.

CDR3 DNA sequence: TGTGCCACCAGCAGAGATCCCGTGACTAGCGGGAGTGGCGAGCAGTTCTTC. Translation gives CATSRDPVTSGSGEQFF. The rearrangement joins TRBV15 to TRBJ2-1; 12 positions match TRBD2. V shed 0 bases and J 10 bases; nucleotides not matched to a gene: 10. Germline V CDR1 and CDR2: LNHNV, YYDKDF (reference sequence). The length of the CDR3 is 17 residues.

This rearrangement joins TRBV15 to TRBJ2-7, with 9 bases matching TRBD2. V dropped 4 bases and J dropped 0; count of bases not matched to a gene: 4. Germline V lookup: CDR1 LNHNV, CDR2 YYDKDF (reference sequence). CDR3 size: 15 residues. Written as DNA, the CDR3 is TGTGCCACCAGCAAACCGACTAGCGGCTCCTACGAGCAGTACTTC. It encodes CATSKPTSGSYEQYF.

J is TRBJ2-3 and V is TRBV7-8; D gene unclear. CDR3 size: 14 residues. V was pared by 2 bases and J by 1 base, with 7 bases between. The V gene's germline CDR1 is SGHVS and CDR2 FQNEAQ. The chain's CDR3 is CASSLNRGTDTQYF. The DNA of the CDR3 is TGTGCCAGCAGCTTAAATCGCGGCACAGATACGCAGTATTTT.

The V gene is TRBV19, the J gene TRBJ2-3, with 7 positions matching TRBD1. Germline trimming cut 10 bases from V and 0 bases from J; bases unmatched to any gene: 7. Germline CDR1 is LNHDA and CDR2 is SQIVND (reference sequence). The length of the CDR3 is 14 residues. In DNA form, the CDR3 reads TGTGCCACCAACCGGGACAGTAGCACAGATACGCAGTATTTT. This sequence encodes CATNRDSSTDTQYF.

The chain employs TRBV5-5 and TRBJ2-2; D is undetermined. Trimming stripped 4 bases from V and 5 bases from J, with 18 bases between. CDR3 length equals 16 residues. The germline gives CDR1 SGHKS, CDR2 YYEKEE (reference sequence). In DNA, the CDR3 is TGTGCCAGCAGCCTGCTGGGGATCGCGGATACCGGGGAGCTGTTTTTT. This encodes CASSLLGIADTGELFF. Complete variable domain (other parts from reference TRBV5-5 and TRBJ2-2): DAGVTQSPTHLIKTRGQQVTLRCSPISGHKSVSWYQQVLGQGPQFIFQYYEKEERGRGNFPDRFSARQFPNYSSELNVNALLLGDSALYLCASSLLGIADTGELFFGEGSRLTVL.

This clone is a singleton in its sample. The gene calls are TRBV28 and TRBJ2-5, with D possibly TRBD1 on 6 matching bases. The CDR3 has 14 residues. Deletions cut 8 bases from V and 4 bases from J, with 17 bases between. Germline lookup yields CDR1 MDHEN and CDR2 SYDVKM. The CDR3 is CASRPFRGRETQYF. CDR3 bases: TGTGCCAGCCGTCCCTTCAGGGGACGAGAGACCCAGTACTTC.

This clone appeared a single time. The genes are TRBV9 and TRBJ1-5; D uncertain. CDR1 and CDR2 (germline): SGDLS, YYNGEE. Trimming shortened V by 4 bases and J by 7 bases, and 21 bases separated the two germline ends. This CDR3 region has 16 residues. The CDR3 region has the DNA TGTGCCAGCAGCCGACGGGCCTCAATACCGCCGCAGCCCCAGCATTTT. This encodes CASSRRASIPPQPQHF.

This chain links TRBV30 with TRBJ2-3; D is perhaps TRBD2 (5 bases). The CDR3 is made up of 11 amino acids. The ends were cut back, 8 bases at V and 6 bases at J, with 12 bases in the middle. The germline V gene encodes CDR1 GTSNPN and CDR2 SVGIG (reference sequence). The CDR3 loop reads CALTRRDTQYF. In nucleotides, the CDR3 is TGTGCCCTGACACGGAGGGATACGCAGTATTTT.

V usage is TRBV6-6 and J usage is TRBJ1-4; 7 bases line up with TRBD1. The V segment lost 5 bases and the J segment 8 bases; nucleotides outside the gene matches: 14. The CDR3 length is 16 residues. The germline V gene encodes CDR1 MNHNY and CDR2 SVGAGI (reference sequence). For the CDR3, the DNA is TGTGCCAGCAGTAGGACAGGTTCAGGGTTGGACGAAAAACTGTTTTTT. Its protein product is CASSRTGSGLDEKLFF.

The chain recombines TRBV28 with TRBJ1-5, with 7 bases fitting TRBD1. J gave up 4 bases and V 6 bases, and 6 bases lay outside the gene matches. In germline, CDR1 is MDHEN, CDR2 SYDVKM. The CDR3 is 14 residues long. Written as DNA, the CDR3 is TGTGCCAGCAGGCCTGGGACAGCTAATCAGCCCCAGCATTTT. Amino acids: CASRPGTANQPQHF.

The chain joins TRBV7-2 to TRBJ2-3; the match to TRBD2 covers 12 bases. V lost 4 bases, J lost 5 bases, and 7 bases stayed unmatched. The CDR3 extends over 16 amino acids. Per the germline V gene, CDR1 is SGHTA and CDR2 is FQGNSA. CDR3 region: CASSSATLAGGDTQYF. The CDR3 DNA sequence: TGTGCCAGCAGCTCAGCAACACTAGCGGGAGGAGATACGCAGTATTTT.